This T cell receptor (beta chain) was documented in a study of blood T cells in healthy people across ages. A note on this clonotype: Its antigen is undetermined.

Donors each provided about 9.5 milliliters of peripheral blood. Germline loops: CDR1 LGHDT, CDR2 YNNKEL (reference sequence). The CDR3 totals 16 residues. Trimming took off 1 base at V and 0 bases at J, with 10 bases between the two ends. A sample-barcoded 5' primer and a J-beta primer mix were used in a second PCR of roughly 7 to 12 cycles. TCRdb called the 5' RACE reads again in MiXCR, with one record for every CDR3 protein. The sample lists hundreds of thousands of distinct CDR3 sequences, roughly 41% occurring once. Findings and limits, study-wide: Nothing was known about donor CMV status, and this possibly confounded expanded clonotype changes.

This sequence originates from a man aged 80 or over in good health. The sequencing sample was made of blood. This sequence joins TRBV3-1 and TRBJ1-5; D is undetermined. The CDR3: CASSQGAGDSNQPQHF. CDR3 sequence (DNA): TGTGCCAGCAGCCAAGGGGCTGGAGATAGCAATCAGCCCCAGCATTTT.